Each of the 2 T cell receptor beta chains below was sequenced from the same sample in a study of Ad26.COV2.S vaccination and SARS-CoV-2 variants. Specified treatment: 19 received Ad26.COV2.S at low or high dose, single or two shots; roughly five received placebo; per-sample allocation not given. After the first vaccine or placebo injection, samples were drawn on day 63. The repertoire was sequenced with immunoSEQ multiplex PCR; TCRdb's copy has only in-frame clones and lacks some. Of roughly 300,000 clones listed, roughly nine tenths are singletons. The source was peripheral blood, collected in a trial of Ad26.COV2.S vaccine versus placebo. These TCRs come from a person aged 18 to 59 who received the Ad26.COV2.S COVID-19 vaccine or a placebo.

The chain combines TRBV19 with TRBJ1-1; TRBD1 aligns across 10 bases. The CDR3 consists of 14 residues. With 5 bases clipped from V and 8 bases from J, the junction kept 8 bases outside the gene matches. The V gene's germline CDR1 is LNHDA and CDR2 SQIVND (reference sequence). CDR3: CASSRGQGRMEAFF. For the CDR3, the DNA is TGTGCCAGTAGTCGGGGACAGGGGAGGATGGAAGCTTTCTTT.

This clone was seen once. Distinct nucleotide sequences in the sample also encode this CDR3. The genes are TRBV7-2 and TRBJ1-2; D call uncertain. This CDR3 has 12 amino acids. The V end lost 1 base, the J end lost 8 bases, and 8 bases lay between the germline ends. The V gene's germline CDR1 is SGHTA and CDR2 FQGNSA. Written as DNA, the CDR3 is TGTGCCAGCAGCTTAGAGGCGGGGGGCTACACCTTC. It is translated as CASSLEAGGYTF.